A selection of T cell receptor beta chains follows, all from one sample in a study of blood T cells in healthy people across ages. From the 5' RACE reads, TCRdb called clonotypes with MiXCR, one entry per CDR3 protein. Of fewer than 700,000 distinct CDR3 sequences listed, roughly 43% are singletons. Sequencing was done on a sample of blood. The receptors shown here come from a man older than 75 in good health. Both conserved end residues are part of each CDR3. Fields, in order: D gene, J gene, clone size, V gene, CDR3 DNA, CDR3 protein. A D gene is named only where the DNA matches it firmly. Size tells how often a clone was seen (once, few, many) or the class of an expanded clone, and some rows leave it out.

d_call: NA
j_call: TRBJ1-1
clone_size: NA
v_call: TRBV4-3
cdr3_nt: TGCGCCAGCAGCCAAGGAGTCGGTATGCTGGGCACCGAAGCTTTCTTT
cdr3_aa: CASSQGVGMLGTEAFF

d_call: TRBD2
j_call: TRBJ2-1
clone_size: many
v_call: TRBV7-2
cdr3_nt: TGTGCCAGCAAGAGGACTAGCTCCTACAATGAGCAGTTCTTC
cdr3_aa: CASKRTSSYNEQFF

d_call: TRBD2
j_call: TRBJ2-3
clone_size: NA
v_call: TRBV5-1
cdr3_nt: TGCGCCAGCAGCTTGGTGGGTAGCGGGGCCGGCACAGATACGCAGTATTTT
cdr3_aa: CASSLVGSGAGTDTQYF

d_call: NA
j_call: TRBJ2-3
clone_size: NA
v_call: TRBV11-1
cdr3_nt: TGTGCCAGCAGCTTCGGTCTAGCGAGAGGCACAGATACGCAGTATTTT
cdr3_aa: CASSFGLARGTDTQYF

d_call: NA
j_call: TRBJ1-1
clone_size: NA
v_call: TRBV28
cdr3_nt: TGTGCCAGCAGTTTAAAAGACAGGTTGAACACTGAAGCTTTCTTT
cdr3_aa: CASSLKDRLNTEAFF

d_call: TRBD1
j_call: TRBJ2-2
clone_size: NA
v_call: TRBV5-5
cdr3_nt: TGTGCCAGCAGCATTCCCGGGACAGGGAACACCGGGGAGCTGTTTTTT
cdr3_aa: CASSIPGTGNTGELFF

d_call: NA
j_call: TRBJ2-7
clone_size: NA
v_call: TRBV28
cdr3_nt: TGTGCCAGCAGTTTATCCTCTCCCTTCGAGCAGTACTTC
cdr3_aa: CASSLSSPFEQYF

d_call: TRBD1
j_call: TRBJ1-1
clone_size: few
v_call: TRBV4-3
cdr3_nt: TGCGCCAGCAGCCAAGAAGAGGGGGCGAACACTGAAGCTTTCTTT
cdr3_aa: CASSQEEGANTEAFF

d_call: NA
j_call: TRBJ1-2
clone_size: NA
v_call: TRBV12-3/TRBV12-4
cdr3_nt: TGTGCCAGCAGACCGGACAGATTCTATGGCTACACCTTC
cdr3_aa: CASRPDRFYGYTF

d_call: NA
j_call: TRBJ1-4
clone_size: NA
v_call: TRBV12-5
cdr3_nt: TGTGCTAGTGGTTTGCCCCCTGGAGAGGCGGCTAATGAAAAACTGTTTTTT
cdr3_aa: CASGLPPGEAANEKLFF

d_call: TRBD2
j_call: TRBJ2-7
clone_size: NA
v_call: TRBV20-1
cdr3_nt: TGCAGTGCTAGATCTACTAGCGGGGGAAGCTCCTACGAGCAGTACTTC
cdr3_aa: CSARSTSGGSSYEQYF

d_call: TRBD1
j_call: TRBJ2-6
clone_size: NA
v_call: TRBV20-1
cdr3_nt: TGCAGTGCTAGGACAGGGGGTACTGGGGCCAACGTCCTGACTTTC
cdr3_aa: CSARTGGTGANVLTF

d_call: NA
j_call: TRBJ2-5
clone_size: NA
v_call: TRBV7-6
cdr3_nt: TGTGCCAGCAGCCCCCGAGTTGAAGAGACCCAGTACTTC
cdr3_aa: CASSPRVEETQYF

d_call: TRBD2
j_call: TRBJ2-1
clone_size: NA
v_call: TRBV2
cdr3_nt: TGTGCCAGCAGTGACGATGAGGGACTAGACTACAATGAGCAGTTCTTC
cdr3_aa: CASSDDEGLDYNEQFF

d_call: NA
j_call: TRBJ1-1
clone_size: NA
v_call: TRBV20-1
cdr3_nt: TGCAGTGCTAGTCCGGGACCTGGTGCTTTCTTT
cdr3_aa: CSASPGPGAFF

d_call: TRBD2
j_call: TRBJ2-3
clone_size: NA
v_call: TRBV20-1
cdr3_nt: TGCAGTGCGGCTCCTGGCGGGAGAGGTGACACAGATACGCAGTATTTT
cdr3_aa: CSAAPGGRGDTDTQYF

d_call: NA
j_call: TRBJ2-7
clone_size: few
v_call: TRBV6-2/TRBV6-3
cdr3_nt: TGTGCCAGCGCCTTACGAGGGGGGACCGCCTACGAGCAGTACTTC
cdr3_aa: CASALRGGTAYEQYF

d_call: NA
j_call: TRBJ2-3
clone_size: NA
v_call: TRBV2
cdr3_nt: TGTGCCGGGACAATCCGCGCGGGAAACACAGATACGCAGTATTTT
cdr3_aa: CAGTIRAGNTDTQYF

d_call: NA
j_call: TRBJ2-5
clone_size: NA
v_call: TRBV20-1
cdr3_nt: TGCAGTGCGGGAGCCTCCTCGGGGACCCAGTACTTC
cdr3_aa: CSAGASSGTQYF

d_call: NA
j_call: TRBJ1-1
clone_size: NA
v_call: TRBV18
cdr3_nt: TGTGCCAGCTCACCACAGGACCTTATGAACACTGAAGCTTTCTTT
cdr3_aa: CASSPQDLMNTEAFF

d_call: TRBD1
j_call: TRBJ2-7
clone_size: NA
v_call: TRBV5-1
cdr3_nt: TGCGCCAGCAGCTGGGACAGTAACTCCTACGAGCAGTACTTC
cdr3_aa: CASSWDSNSYEQYF

d_call: NA
j_call: TRBJ1-4
clone_size: few
v_call: TRBV9
cdr3_nt: TGTGCCAGCAGCCAAGGACAGACTAATGAAAAACTGTTTTTT
cdr3_aa: CASSQGQTNEKLFF

d_call: NA
j_call: TRBJ2-2
clone_size: NA
v_call: TRBV29-1
cdr3_nt: TGCAGCGTTGACTATCCGCCCGGGAACACCGGGGAGCTGTTTTTT
cdr3_aa: CSVDYPPGNTGELFF

d_call: NA
j_call: TRBJ1-4
clone_size: NA
v_call: TRBV7-2
cdr3_nt: TGTGCCAGCAGCTTAGCGCGGTTTGGTAGCGACCTGAATGAAAAACTGTTTTTT
cdr3_aa: CASSLARFGSDLNEKLFF

d_call: NA
j_call: TRBJ1-2
clone_size: NA
v_call: TRBV5-1
cdr3_nt: TGCGCCAGCAGCTTGGGCGGCCAGACGGGGGGCATCTATGGCTACACCTTC
cdr3_aa: CASSLGGQTGGIYGYTF

d_call: NA
j_call: TRBJ2-7
clone_size: NA
v_call: TRBV5-1
cdr3_nt: TGCGCCAGCAGCGGGATAACGGGGACCTACGAGCAGTACTTC
cdr3_aa: CASSGITGTYEQYF

d_call: TRBD1
j_call: TRBJ1-2
clone_size: few
v_call: TRBV27
cdr3_nt: TGTGCCAGCAGTCCCTGGGACAGTTATGGCTACACCTTC
cdr3_aa: CASSPWDSYGYTF

d_call: NA
j_call: TRBJ2-1
clone_size: NA
v_call: TRBV7-3
cdr3_nt: TGTGCCAGCAGCTTAAAAAACAATGAGCAGTTCTTC
cdr3_aa: CASSLKNNEQFF

d_call: NA
j_call: TRBJ2-2
clone_size: NA
v_call: TRBV5-1
cdr3_nt: TGCGCCAGCAGCAGGGACAAATCGAACACCGGGGAGCTGTTTTTT
cdr3_aa: CASSRDKSNTGELFF

d_call: NA
j_call: TRBJ2-1
clone_size: NA
v_call: TRBV7-2
cdr3_nt: TGTGCCAGCAGCTCGGTTGTACGGGATGAGCAGTTCTTC
cdr3_aa: CASSSVVRDEQFF

d_call: NA
j_call: TRBJ2-1
clone_size: NA
v_call: TRBV4-1
cdr3_nt: TGCGCCAGCAGCCAATACGAAAACTACAATGAGCAGTTCTTC
cdr3_aa: CASSQYENYNEQFF

d_call: NA
j_call: TRBJ1-2
clone_size: few
v_call: TRBV28
cdr3_nt: TGTGCCAGCAGTACTTCCTATGGCTACACCTTC
cdr3_aa: CASSTSYGYTF

d_call: NA
j_call: TRBJ2-5
clone_size: NA
v_call: TRBV20-1
cdr3_nt: TGCAGTGCTAGATACGATTTGGACCCCTGGGGAGAGACCCAGTACTTC
cdr3_aa: CSARYDLDPWGETQYF